This T cell receptor beta chain derives from a study of T-cell memory formation after mild COVID-19. MiXCR was run by TCRdb on the 5' RACE reads, yielding one entry per CDR3 protein. Of 200,000 to 250,000 distinct CDR3 sequences in the sample, less than 20% are singletons; the top ten hold around 3.8%. The TCR was taken from a man between 18 and 29 years old who had mild COVID-19 (a few samples of this study predate the infection). Cell type and time point are not known. The sample consisted of PBMCs or a T cell subset sorted from them (not recorded which).

The CDR3 DNA reads TGTGCCAGCAGGGAGGACTTCTATGGCTACACCTTC. Amino acids: CASREDFYGYTF. V is TRBV6-6 and J is TRBJ1-2; unclear D gene. The CDR3 covers 12 residues. Trimming left V 6 bases short and J 4 bases short, with 9 bases between. Germline CDR1 and CDR2: MNHNY and SVGAGI (reference sequence).